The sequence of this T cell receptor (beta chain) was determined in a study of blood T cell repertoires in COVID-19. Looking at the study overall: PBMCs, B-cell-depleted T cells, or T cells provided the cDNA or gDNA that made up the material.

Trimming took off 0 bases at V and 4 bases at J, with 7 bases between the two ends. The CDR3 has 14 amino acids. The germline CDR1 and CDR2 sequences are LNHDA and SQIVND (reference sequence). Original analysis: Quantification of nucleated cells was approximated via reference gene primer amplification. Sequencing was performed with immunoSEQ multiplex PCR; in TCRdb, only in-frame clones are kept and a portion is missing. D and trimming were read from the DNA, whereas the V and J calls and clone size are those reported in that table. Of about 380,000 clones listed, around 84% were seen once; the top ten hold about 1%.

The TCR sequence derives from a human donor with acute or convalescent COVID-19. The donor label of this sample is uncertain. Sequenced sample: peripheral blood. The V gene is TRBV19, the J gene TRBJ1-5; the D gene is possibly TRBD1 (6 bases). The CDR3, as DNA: TGTGCCAGTAGTATAGACAGGGGAAATCAGCCCCAGCATTTT. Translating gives CASSIDRGNQPQHF.